What follows are 17 T cell receptor beta chains derived from one specimen sequenced in a study of OX40 agonist ivuxolimab in advanced cancers. TCRdb's table, derived via immunoSEQ multiplex PCR, lists solely in-frame clones and lacks some. This table has about 83,000 clones, about 88% appearing once. The sequencing used CD4+ or CD8+ T cells sorted from blood, collected in a trial of the OX40 agonist ivuxolimab. All receptors come from an adult with an advanced solid tumor such as melanoma, head and neck, liver or kidney cancer.

The chain has TRBV7-6 and TRBJ2-7, with D unclear. V lost 1 base and J 3 bases, leaving 7 bases between the germline ends. The CDR3 length is 13 residues. Germline lookup yields CDR1 SGHVS and CDR2 FNYEAQ. CDR3 sequence reads: CASSLGGDYEQYF. CDR3 coding DNA: TGTGCCAGCAGCTTAGGAGGAGACTACGAGCAGTACTTC.

V and J are TRBV4-1 and TRBJ1-3; D is ambiguous. The ends were cut back, 1 base at V and 4 bases at J, with 11 bases in the middle. The CDR3 totals 15 residues. Looked up from germline, CDR1 is MGHRA and CDR2 is YSYEKL. CDR3 sequence reads: CASSQGVTVGNTIYF. The CDR3 DNA is TGCGCCAGCAGCCAAGGGGTAACAGTAGGAAACACCATATATTTT.

The chain combines TRBV30 with TRBJ2-1, with 15 bases identical to TRBD2. Unmatched junction bases numbered 6, after V lost 2 bases and J lost 13 bases. The CDR3 is made up of 14 amino acids. In germline, CDR1 is GTSNPN, CDR2 SVGIG (reference sequence). CDR3 sequence (DNA): TGTGCCTGGAGTTTGGGACTAGCGGGAGGCCAACAGTTCTTC. Protein sequence: CAWSLGLAGGQQFF.

The V gene is TRBV2, the J gene TRBJ2-7; D unclear. V lost 2 bases, J lost 3 bases, and 5 bases lay in between. Per germline, CDR1 SNHLY and CDR2 FYNNEI. The CDR3 has 12 residues. For the CDR3, the DNA is TGTGCCAGCAGTGAACAGCTCTACGAGCAGTACTTC. Encoded protein: CASSEQLYEQYF.

The CDR3 DNA sequence: TGCGCCAGCAGCCACGCCGGGACAGGGGGAATAGATGGCTACACCTTC. Its translation: CASSHAGTGGIDGYTF. The rearrangement joins TRBV4-1 to TRBJ1-2; 11 positions agree with TRBD1. The germline CDR1 and CDR2 sequences are MGHRA and YSYEKL. J was trimmed by 6 bases and V by 3 bases; bases with no gene match: 9. This CDR3 is 16 amino acids long.

The J gene is TRBJ1-5, the V gene TRBV19, with TRBD1 identical over 8 bases. Germline V gene sequence: CDR1 LNHDA, CDR2 SQIVND (reference sequence). This CDR3 has 16 residues. V gave up 5 bases and J gave up 4 bases; unmatched junction bases: 10. The CDR3, as DNA: TGTGCCAGTAGTTCTGGACAGGGAAGATTGAATCAGCCCCAGCATTTT. Translation: CASSSGQGRLNQPQHF.

The chain employs TRBV18 and TRBJ2-2; D not certain. Trimming pared 5 bases from V and 4 bases from J, leaving 2 bases between. In germline, CDR1 is KGHSH, CDR2 LQKENI. CDR3 length equals 11 residues. CDR3 residues: CASSITGELFF. The CDR3 coding sequence is TGTGCCAGCTCAATCACCGGGGAGCTGTTTTTT.

The chain couples TRBV11-2 to TRBJ1-5; the match to TRBD1 covers 8 bases. Germline assignment: CDR1 SGHAT and CDR2 FQNNGV. After removal of 2 bases from V and 7 bases from J, the junction contained 7 bases not matched to a gene. The CDR3 runs 15 residues. The CDR3 DNA sequence: TGTGCCAGCAGCTTACAGGGGGCGAGGGGCCAGCCCCAGCATTTT. This encodes CASSLQGARGQPQHF. The whole variable domain, remainder taken from reference TRBV11-2 and TRBJ1-5, is EAGVAQSPRYKIIEKRQSVAFWCNPISGHATLYWYQQILGQGPKLLIQFQNNGVVDDSQLPKDRFSAERLKGVDSTLKIQPAKLEDSAVYLCASSLQGARGQPQHFGDGTRLSIL.

This rearrangement joins TRBV19 to TRBJ2-5; 7 nucleotides match TRBD1. The length of the CDR3 is 14 residues. Germline CDR1 reads LNHDA; CDR2 reads SQIVND (reference sequence). The junction had 11 bases not matched to a gene; V was cut back by 8 bases and J by 5 bases. CDR3 sequence (DNA): TGTGCCAGTGCCATGACAGGGTTCGGGGAGACCCAGTACTTC. Translating it yields CASAMTGFGETQYF.

The V and J genes are TRBV4-3 and TRBJ1-1; maybe TRBD1 (5 bases). This CDR3 spans 13 amino acids. Germline V gene sequence: CDR1 LGHNA, CDR2 YSLEER. V lost 1 base and J lost 5, with 8 bases in between. The CDR3 DNA reads TGCGCCAGCAGCCAAGTGGGGGATACTGAAGCTTTCTTT. It translates to CASSQVGDTEAFF.

This clone has a single count. The chain links TRBV2 to TRBJ2-3, with unresolved D. V gave up 8 bases and J gave up 4 bases, with 7 bases separating them. From germline, CDR1 is SNHLY and CDR2 FYNNEI. The CDR3 loop spans 11 amino acids. DNA for the CDR3: TGTGCCAGCCGTAGGGCAGATACGCAGTATTTT. Its translation is CASRRADTQYF.

The rearrangement uses TRBV18 and TRBJ2-5; 8 nucleotides line up with TRBD1. CDR3 length: 16 residues. The germline gives CDR1 KGHSH, CDR2 LQKENI. The junction had 8 bases not matched to a gene; V was cut back by 1 base and J by 4 bases. Here the CDR3 DNA reads TGTGCCAGCTCACCACGATCCGGGACAGGTCTAGAGACCCAGTACTTC. Its protein product is CASSPRSGTGLETQYF.

Worth noting for this clone: Within the sample, other DNA sequences also encode this same CDR3. This rearrangement joins TRBV7-6 to TRBJ1-1, with D possibly matching TRBD1 (6 bases). CDR3 size: 12 residues. Trimming stripped 2 bases from V and 5 bases from J, with 6 bases between. Germline CDR1 reads SGHVS; CDR2 reads FNYEAQ. The CDR3 protein is CASSLRGTEAFF. CDR3 nucleotides: TGTGCCAGCAGCTTAAGGGGGACTGAAGCTTTCTTT.

The rearrangement uses TRBV7-8 and TRBJ2-3; 9 nucleotides agree with TRBD2. This CDR3 is built from 16 residues. Germline CDR1 SGHVS, CDR2 FQNEAQ. V was pared by 3 bases and J by 2 bases, with 6 bases of the junction left unmatched. This CDR3 reads CASSFEGGGATDTQYF. DNA of the CDR3: TGTGCCAGCAGCTTCGAGGGCGGGGGGGCCACAGATACGCAGTATTTT.

As regards this clone: The sample has other DNA sequences that encode this CDR3 too. The chain links TRBV9 to TRBJ2-2; D unresolved. CDR1 and CDR2 (germline): SGDLS, YYNGEE. V was trimmed by 0 bases and J by 1 base, leaving 7 bases between them. This CDR3 contains 15 residues. The CDR3 spells CASSVDRVNTGELFF. The CDR3 DNA follows: TGTGCCAGCAGCGTAGACCGGGTGAACACCGGGGAGCTGTTTTTT.

The rearrangement uses TRBV5-4 and TRBJ1-1, with D possibly TRBD1 on 5 matching bases. There are 14 residues in the CDR3. Deletions cut 4 bases from V and 0 bases from J, with 10 bases between. Germline V lookup: CDR1 SGHNT, CDR2 YYREEE (reference sequence). The DNA of the CDR3 is TGTGCCAGCAGCCCAACGACAGTGAACACTGAAGCTTTCTTT. Amino acids: CASSPTTVNTEAFF.

This clone was counted a few times. The chain couples TRBV30 to TRBJ1-1; D is undetermined. The V end lost 0 bases, the J end lost 10 bases, and 12 bases lay between the germline ends. The CDR3 sequence is 12 residues long. CDR1 GTSNPN and CDR2 SVGIG come from the germline V gene (reference sequence). Written as DNA, the CDR3 is TGTGCCTGGAGTGTATCAGAAGTGGGAGCTTTCTTT. It translates to CAWSVSEVGAFF.